A selection of T cell receptor beta chains follows, all from one sample in a study of cytomegalovirus exposure and HLA in healthy donors. Repertoires were generated with immunoSEQ multiplex PCR, while TCRdb's copy carries only in-frame clones and drops some. The data show fewer than 200,000 clones, about 80% seen once. Sequencing input: PBMCs. The receptor set was obtained from a woman aged 50 to 65 in good health and CMV-seronegative. Both conserved end residues are part of each CDR3. Each record gives: clone size, D gene, CDR3 length, V gene, J gene, CDR3 DNA, CDR3 protein. D genes are given only for firm matches. Expanded clones are given a class, and other clones once, few, many or no size at all.

NA	TRBD1	15	TRBV4-3	TRBJ1-2	TGCGCCAGCAGCTCCGGACAGGGGTGGTCATATGGCTACACCTTC	CASSSGQGWSYGYTF
NA	TRBD1	15	TRBV5-6	TRBJ1-4	TGTGCCAGCAGCTCCACCGGGACAGGGGGGGAAAAACTGTTTTTT	CASSSTGTGGEKLFF
NA	NA	16	TRBV4-1	TRBJ2-3	TGCGCCAGCAGCCATAGGACTCGCGCTGGCACAGATACGCAGTATTTT	CASSHRTRAGTDTQYF
NA	TRBD2	15	TRBV7-2	TRBJ2-1	TGTGCCAGCAGCACACCTAGCGGGGGCTTCAATGAGCAGTTCTTC	CASSTPSGGFNEQFF
NA	NA	17	TRBV7-6	TRBJ2-5	TGTGCCAGCAGCTTAGAAAGGGGCCCAGGTCTACCCGAGACCCAGTACTTC	CASSLERGPGLPETQYF
NA	NA	15	TRBV7-2	TRBJ2-5	TGTGCCAGCAGCTTAAACCTGGGGCCCCAAGAGACCCAGTACTTC	CASSLNLGPQETQYF
NA	NA	13	TRBV7-3	TRBJ1-5	TGTGCCAGCAGCCCCGGCGGTTTGCAGCCCCAGCATTTT	CASSPGGLQPQHF
NA	TRBD2	15	TRBV14	TRBJ2-7	TGTGCCAGCAGCGAAAATAGCGGGAGGGCCTACGAGCAGTACTTC	CASSENSGRAYEQYF
NA	NA	11	TRBV6-1	TRBJ2-5	TGTGCCAGCAGTGCAAAAGAGACCCAGTACTTC	CASSAKETQYF
NA	NA	16	TRBV4-3	TRBJ2-3	TGCGCCAGCAGCCAAGATGGCCAGGGCCGCACAGATACGCAGTATTTT	CASSQDGQGRTDTQYF
NA	NA	15	TRBV2	TRBJ2-5	TGTGCCAGCAGCCCACAGGGAAGAGAGCAAGAGACCCAGTACTTC	CASSPQGREQETQYF
NA	TRBD2	19	TRBV6-1	TRBJ2-1	TGTGCCAGCAGTGCGTCCGGGACTAGCGGGAGAACGTCCTACAATGAGCAGTTCTTC	CASSASGTSGRTSYNEQFF
NA	NA	14	TRBV5-1	TRBJ1-2	TGCGCCAGCAGCTTGGATCCGGGGGGCGGTGGCTACACCTTC	CASSLDPGGGGYTF
NA	NA	12	TRBV28	TRBJ1-2	TGTGCCACCAGTAGCGCCGGCTATGGCTACACCTTC	CATSSAGYGYTF
NA	NA	16	TRBV28	TRBJ2-1	TGTGCCAGCAGTTCCCGTCGGGACGGACTATACAATGAGCAGTTCTTC	CASSSRRDGLYNEQFF
NA	NA	15	TRBV1	TRBJ2-2	TGCACCAGCAGCCTCAGAGGACAGGGTAACGGGGAGCTGTTTTTT	CTSSLRGQGNGELFF
NA	TRBD2	18	TRBV4-1	TRBJ2-1	TGCGCCAGCAGCCAAGATGCCGGGGGGAGGGTTCTTATCAATGAGCAGTTCTTC	CASSQDAGGRVLINEQFF
NA	TRBD2	17	TRBV7-9	TRBJ2-1	TGTGCCAGCAGCTTAGCAGCGGGGGGGCCGACACACAATGAGCAGTTCTTC	CASSLAAGGPTHNEQFF
NA	NA	15	TRBV7-9	TRBJ1-1	TGTGCCAGCAGCCCAAAGGGGCTAGGGAACACTGAAGCTTCCTTT	CASSPKGLGNTEASF
NA	TRBD1	14	TRBV7-9	TRBJ1-4	TGTGCCAGCAGCCCACCAGGGACAGATGAAAAACTGTTTTTT	CASSPPGTDEKLFF
few	TRBD1	16	TRBV7-3	TRBJ2-1	TGTGCCAGCAGCTTAAACCGGGACAGGGGTAGAAATGAGCAGTTCTTC	CASSLNRDRGRNEQFF
NA	TRBD1	20	TRBV5-1	TRBJ2-7	TGCGCCAGCAGCCTAACGAGAACACAGGGGTCGCAAGGACTGCGCCCCGAGCAGTACTTC	CASSLTRTQGSQGLRPEQYF
NA	NA	15	TRBV9	TRBJ2-2	TGTGCCAGCAGCGATGGCCAACCGAACACCGGGGAGCTGTTTTTT	CASSDGQPNTGELFF
NA	NA	15	TRBV9	TRBJ1-1	TGTGCCAGCAGCATACAGGGTACGATGAGCACTGAAGCTTTCTTT	CASSIQGTMSTEAFF
NA	TRBD2	13	TRBV11-2	TRBJ2-7	TGTGCCATCTTGCTTAGCGGGATAGGCGAGCAGTACTTC	CAILLSGIGEQYF
NA	NA	13	TRBV30	TRBJ1-1	TGTGCCTGGACCACTAGGATTAACTCTGAAGCTTTCTTT	CAWTTRINSEAFF
NA	TRBD2	16	TRBV5-3	TRBJ2-2	TGTGCCAGAATCCCCCTCCGGGGGGGGGACACCGGGGAGCTGTTTTTT	CARIPLRGGDTGELFF
NA	TRBD1	13	TRBV19	TRBJ1-1	TGTGCCAGTAGGACAGGGACTAACACTGAAGCTTTCTTT	CASRTGTNTEAFF
NA	TRBD1	15	TRBV10-3	TRBJ2-2	TGTGCCGCGACGGAAGGGACAGGGATCACCGGGGAGCTGTTTTTT	CAATEGTGITGELFF
NA	NA	15	TRBV9	TRBJ1-6	TGTGCCAGCAGCGTAGCAGGGACTCCCGGTTCACCCCTCCACTTT	CASSVAGTPGSPLHF
NA	TRBD1	16	TRBV4-2	TRBJ2-3	TGTGCCAGCAGCCAGGAACGGACAGGGGGCCCAGATACGCAGTATTTT	CASSQERTGGPDTQYF
NA	TRBD2	16	TRBV5-1	TRBJ2-1	TGCGCCAGCAGCCTGACTCTAGCGGGAGTTAATGATGAGCAGTTCTTC	CASSLTLAGVNDEQFF
NA	TRBD1	15	TRBV2	TRBJ1-3	TGTGCCAGCAGTCCGGACAGGGGCTCCGGAAACACCATATATTTT	CASSPDRGSGNTIYF
NA	NA	13	TRBV18	TRBJ2-1	TGTGCCAGCTCACCCGGGTTTATGAATGAGCAGTTCTTC	CASSPGFMNEQFF
NA	NA	14	TRBV2	TRBJ1-6	TGTGCCAGCAACTACGGGGGTGTCGGTTCACCCCTCCACTTT	CASNYGGVGSPLHF
once	TRBD2	16	TRBV5-4	TRBJ2-3	TGTGCCAGCAGCGACACTAGCGGGGCGGGGATAGATACGCAGTATTTT	CASSDTSGAGIDTQYF
NA	TRBD1	13	TRBV5-1	TRBJ1-1	TGCGCCAGCAGCTCAGAAGACAGGGGTGAAGCTTTCTTT	CASSSEDRGEAFF
NA	TRBD1	16	TRBV4-1	TRBJ2-7	TGCGCCAGCAGCTCTCACTCCGGGACAGGGTTCTACGAGCAGTACTTC	CASSSHSGTGFYEQYF
NA	NA	14	TRBV5-1	TRBJ1-2	TGCGCCAGCAGCCCCAGTGGGGGGTACTATGGCTACACCTTC	CASSPSGGYYGYTF
NA	NA	10	TRBV5-8	TRBJ2-7	TGTGCCGGGCCGGTGAACGAGCAGTACTTC	CAGPVNEQYF
NA	TRBD2	14	TRBV11-3	TRBJ2-7	TGTGCCAGCAGCTTAAGCGGGGGGGCTTACGAGCAGTACTTC	CASSLSGGAYEQYF
NA	NA	16	TRBV5-1	TRBJ2-3	TGCGCCAGCAGCCATGATCTCCGGCTAGGCACAGATACGCAGTATTTT	CASSHDLRLGTDTQYF
NA	NA	16	TRBV4-2	TRBJ2-7	TGTGCCAGCAGCCAAGAGGGTCGGGGAATGCCCTACGAGCAGTACTTC	CASSQEGRGMPYEQYF
NA	TRBD1	13	TRBV19	TRBJ1-2	TGTGCCAGTAGGCTGACAGGGGGCGATGGCTACACCTTC	CASRLTGGDGYTF
NA	NA	15	TRBV5-6	TRBJ2-7	TGTGCCAGCAGCGGGAGACAGGCGGTTTACTCCGAGCAGTACTTC	CASSGRQAVYSEQYF
NA	TRBD1	13	TRBV5-1	TRBJ2-1	TGCGCCAGCAGGACAGGGACAGCCGATGAGCAGTTCTTC	CASRTGTADEQFF
NA	TRBD1	12	TRBV19	TRBJ1-4	TGTGCCAGGAAGGACAGGGACGAAAAACTGTTTTTT	CARKDRDEKLFF
once	TRBD1	15	TRBV6-5	TRBJ1-2	TGTGCCAGCCAAGAAACAGGGGGAGCGGACTATGGCTACACCTTC	CASQETGGADYGYTF